Below, 10 T cell receptor beta chains from the same sample are listed, as sequenced in a study of blood T cells in healthy people across ages. A second PCR of 7 to 11 cycles used a sample-barcoded 5' primer and a J-beta primer mix. TCRdb called the 5' RACE reads again in MiXCR, with one record for every CDR3 protein. Altogether roughly 1.4 million distinct CDR3 sequences are present, approximately 63% being singletons, with the ten largest covering 6.7%. The sample taken for sequencing was blood. These receptors were taken from a man younger than 30 in good health.

The genes are TRBV7-2 and TRBJ1-1; D may be TRBD1 (5 bases). This CDR3 comprises 14 residues. Per germline, CDR1 SGHTA and CDR2 FQGNSA. V was cut by 1 base and J by 4 bases, with 10 bases left in between. This chain's CDR3 is CASSLVVGVTEAFF. The CDR3 DNA sequence: TGTGCCAGCAGCTTAGTAGTGGGGGTCACTGAAGCTTTCTTT.

The chain couples TRBV3-1 to TRBJ1-2; TRBD1 matches at 12 bases. This CDR3 spans 14 amino acids. The ends lost 3 bases at V and 12 bases at J; junction bases unmatched: 8. Germline V gene data show CDR1 as LGHDT and CDR2 as YNNKEL (reference sequence). The CDR3 sequence: CASSHPEGQGAHTF. The CDR3 DNA reads as TGTGCCAGCAGCCACCCGGAGGGACAGGGGGCTCACACCTTC. Based on the CDR3 plus reference TRBV3-1 and TRBJ1-2, the full variable domain is DTAVSQTPKYLVTQMGNDKSIKCEQNLGHDTMYWYKQDSKKFLKIMFSYNNKELIINETVPNRFSPKSPDKAHLNLHINSLELGDSAVYFCASSHPEGQGAHTFGSGTRLTVV.

V is TRBV21-1 and J is TRBJ2-3; the D call TRBD1 from the table was never checked on the DNA. TRBV21-1 is assigned pseudogene status. The CDR3 loop spans 15 amino acids. This chain's CDR3 is CASSNSLGGDDTQYF. In nucleotides, the CDR3 is TGTGCCAGCAGCAATTCCTTAGGCGGGGACGATACGCAGTATTTT.

The chain links TRBV4-3 to TRBJ1-3; D gene ambiguous. This CDR3 contains 15 residues. Germline V gives CDR1 LGHNA, CDR2 YSLEER. V lost 4 bases to trimming and J lost 3 bases, with 13 bases between them. The CDR3 bases are TGCGCCAGCAGCCCAACGAGCGGCAGTGGAAACACCATATATTTT. Translation gives CASSPTSGSGNTIYF.

This clonotype was picked up a small number of times. V gene TRBV4-1 combines with J gene TRBJ2-1; tentatively, D is TRBD1 or TRBD2 (5 bases each). V was cut by 5 bases and J by 5 bases, with 16 bases left in between. CDR1 is MGHRA and CDR2 is YSYEKL in the germline V gene. The CDR3 consists of 15 residues. This chain's CDR3 is CASSNLPGPHNEQFF. The CDR3 region has the DNA TGCGCCAGCAGCAACTTACCGGGACCACACAATGAGCAGTTCTTC.

This clonotype was found once. Relative to the germline gene, one junction end is altered; a read error may explain this. V is TRBV12-5 and J is TRBJ2-1, with 9 bases that match TRBD2. Per the germline V gene, CDR1 is LGHNT and CDR2 is FRNRAP. The CDR3 totals 15 residues. Here the CDR3 reads CASGVGAGGYNGQFF. Written as DNA, the CDR3 is TGTGCTAGTGGGGTGGGAGCGGGGGGTTACAATGGGCAGTTCTTC.

The V call is TRBV20-1, the J call TRBJ2-1, with TRBD1 identical over 7 bases. The ends lost 0 bases at V and 13 bases at J; junction bases unmatched: 3. The CDR3 covers 11 residues. CDR1 and CDR2 from the germline V gene are DFQATT and SNEGSKA (reference sequence). The CDR3 protein is CSARETGIQFF. For the CDR3, the DNA is TGCAGTGCTAGAGAGACAGGGATTCAGTTCTTC.

This clonotype was counted between two and nine times. The CDR3 loop is CASSQVGSMNTEAFF. In DNA, the CDR3 is TGCGCCAGCAGCCAAGTCGGTTCCATGAACACTGAAGCTTTCTTT. This chain uses TRBV4-1 with TRBJ1-1, with D unresolved. V lost 1 base and J 0 bases, leaving 9 bases between the germline ends. Germline V gene sequence: CDR1 MGHRA, CDR2 YSYEKL. This CDR3 is 15 amino acids long.

The V and J genes are TRBV29-1 and TRBJ2-3, with 13 bases matching TRBD2. Losses at the gene ends were 1 base for V and 4 bases for J; bases not matched to a gene: 5. The CDR3 is 16 residues long. CDR1 SQVTM and CDR2 ANQGSEA come from the germline V gene. CDR3 DNA sequence: TGCAGCGTTGAAGGGACTAGCGGGAGCTTGTCAGATACGCAGTATTTT. Protein: CSVEGTSGSLSDTQYF.

The V and J genes are TRBV6-6 and TRBJ2-1; tentatively, D is TRBD1 or TRBD2 (5 bases each). Looked up from germline, CDR1 is MNHNY and CDR2 is SVGAGI (reference sequence). V lost 5 bases, J lost 9 bases, and 14 bases lay in between. The CDR3 is 13 amino acids. The CDR3 DNA is TGTGCCAGCAGTGGGGGACCACTCCTTGAGCAGTTCTTC. Residues: CASSGGPLLEQFF.